A single sample is the source of the 29 T cell receptor beta chains below, sequenced in a study of T cell repertoires in cytomegalovirus infection. TCRdb redid the calling of the reads with MiXCR, one entry per CDR3 protein. The sample has roughly 720,000 distinct CDR3 sequences, about a third seen once. Sequencing used PBMCs. These receptors came from a human donor in good health (CMV status not recorded). Some clones in this sample may be carry-over from other donors' samples.

This clonotype has more than one count but fewer than ten. The V and J genes are TRBV27 and TRBJ1-2; D possibly corresponds to TRBD1 (6 bases). Germline CDR1 reads MNHEY; CDR2 reads SMNVEV (reference sequence). The CDR3 runs to 14 residues. The germline V and J ends were trimmed by 8 bases and 6 bases, with 19 bases remaining between them. The CDR3 nucleotides are TGTGCCAGCTGGGGGGCCAGCCCAGCCAATGGCTACACCTTC. Protein sequence: CASWGASPANGYTF.

Concerning this clonotype itself: This may stem from a read error, because a much larger clone lies one nucleotide away. The CDR3 ends on some other residue instead of the conserved phenylalanine or tryptophan, so this is likely a read error. The chain employs TRBV7-9 and TRBJ2-7; D is uncertain. Between the trimmed V and J ends, which lost 3 bases and 3 bases, there was a span of 21 bases. Germline CDR1 SEHNR, CDR2 FQNEAQ (reference sequence). CDR3 size: 17 residues. This CDR3 reads CASSFIEGRSQDYEQYL. CDR3 DNA sequence: TGTGCCAGCAGCTTTATAGAAGGGCGGAGCCAAGACTACGAGCAGTACTTA.

This clonotype appeared many times. The chain is built from TRBV7-2 and TRBJ2-2; 10 bases are shared with TRBD2. J lost 5 bases, V lost 2 bases, and 11 bases had no gene match. This CDR3 comprises 18 residues. Germline-derived CDR1 and CDR2 are SGHTA and FQGNSA. CDR3 protein: CASSLRGFLAGVTGELFF. CDR3 nucleotides: TGTGCCAGCAGCTTAAGAGGATTCCTAGCGGGAGTTACCGGGGAGCTGTTTTTT. Supplemented by reference TRBV7-2 and TRBJ2-2, the full variable domain reads GAGVSQSPSNKVTEKGKDVELRCDPISGHTALYWYRQSLGQGLEFLIYFQGNSAPDKSGLPSDRFSAERTGGSVSTLTIQRTQQEDSAVYLCASSLRGFLAGVTGELFFGEGSRLTVL.

The rearrangement joins TRBV29-1 to TRBJ1-5; TRBD1 might be the D (5 bases). V lost 0 bases to trimming and J lost 3 bases, with 9 bases between them. CDR3 length equals 14 residues. Germline V CDR1 and CDR2: SQVTM, ANQGSEA. Here the CDR3 DNA reads TGCAGCGTTGAAGACAGGGACCCCAATCAGCCCCAGCATTTT. This encodes CSVEDRDPNQPQHF.

V gene TRBV4-1 combines with J gene TRBJ1-4; 7 bases map to TRBD1. After removal of 2 bases from V and 5 bases from J, the junction contained 5 bases not matched to a gene. This CDR3 is 15 amino acids long. Germline CDR1 MGHRA, CDR2 YSYEKL. Written as DNA, the CDR3 is TGCGCCAGCAGCCAAAACGACAGGGCCAATGAAAAACTGTTTTTT. Protein product: CASSQNDRANEKLFF.

The chain is built from TRBV6-5 and TRBJ1-6, with 8 bases identical to TRBD1. CDR3 length: 18 amino acids. The germline V gene has CDR1 MNHEY and CDR2 SVGAGI. J lost 0 bases, V lost 2 bases, and 6 bases had no gene match. This chain's CDR3 is CASSYGQGASSYNSPLHF. CDR3 DNA sequence: TGTGCCAGCAGTTACGGTCAGGGGGCGAGCTCCTATAATTCACCCCTCCACTTT.

This clonotype was picked up a small number of times. The chain recombines TRBV7-8 with TRBJ1-2; possibly TRBD1 for D (6 bases). The CDR3 sequence is 14 residues long. V was cut by 3 bases and J by 4 bases, with 12 bases left in between. CDR1 is SGHVS and CDR2 is FQNEAQ in the germline V gene. The CDR3 nucleotides read TGTGCCAGCAGCTTTAACAGGGATAGCTATGGCTACACCTTC. Translating gives CASSFNRDSYGYTF.

This clonotype was seen more than once but under ten times. This rearrangement joins TRBV27 to TRBJ1-2; 7 nucleotides agree with TRBD1. The germline V gene encodes CDR1 MNHEY and CDR2 SMNVEV (reference sequence). The CDR3 extends over 11 amino acids. After removal of 8 bases from V and 4 bases from J, the junction contained 1 base not matched to a gene. This CDR3 reads CASGTVYGYTF. Here the CDR3 DNA reads TGTGCCAGCGGGACAGTCTATGGCTACACCTTC.

In this sample, this clonotype turned up many times. The gene calls are TRBV4-2 and TRBJ1-1, with 7 positions matching TRBD1. The CDR3 sequence is 14 residues long. Germline CDR1 reads LGHNA; CDR2 reads YNFKEQ. V dropped 5 bases and J dropped 0; count of bases not matched to a gene: 3. CDR3 region: CASSRDSMNTEAFF. The CDR3 DNA reads TGTGCCAGCAGCAGGGACAGTATGAACACTGAAGCTTTCTTT.

In this sample, this clonotype turned up many times. The rearrangement links TRBV7-2 to TRBJ1-2; no firm D call. Trimming removed 5 bases at V and 1 base at J, with 11 bases between. The CDR3 contains 14 residues. CDR1 SGHTA and CDR2 FQGNSA come from the germline V gene. The CDR3 protein is CASSPGHLNYGYTF. The CDR3 coding sequence is TGTGCCAGCAGCCCGGGCCACCTTAACTATGGCTACACCTTC.

This clonotype was observed a handful of times. The chain links TRBV20-1 to TRBJ2-2; the D call may be TRBD1 or TRBD2 (6 bases each). V dropped 6 bases and J dropped 8 bases, with 19 bases sitting between them. CDR1 and CDR2 (germline): DFQATT, SNEGSKA (reference sequence). The CDR3 is made up of 14 amino acids. CDR3 sequence (DNA): TGCAGTGCCCTAAGTTCGGGGGCGCAGGGGGAGCTGTTTTTT. Amino acids: CSALSSGAQGELFF.

This chain joins TRBV28 and TRBJ2-7; 7 nucleotides align to TRBD2. The CDR3 consists of 16 residues. CDR1 is MDHEN and CDR2 is SYDVKM in the germline V gene. J was trimmed by 2 bases and V by 5 bases; bases with no gene match: 12. Here the CDR3 reads CASSTPGGVAPYEQYF. The CDR3 region has the DNA TGTGCCAGCAGTACCCCTGGGGGGGTTGCCCCCTACGAGCAGTACTTC.

CDR3 residues: CASSASGGRITDTQYF. CDR3 coding DNA: TGTGCCAGCAGTGCAAGTGGGGGGCGTATCACAGATACGCAGTATTTT. This chain uses TRBV6-1 with TRBJ2-3; D could derive from TRBD1 or TRBD2 (6 bases each). Germline-derived CDR1 and CDR2 are MNHNS and SASEGT. This CDR3 is built from 16 residues. With 4 bases removed from V and 2 bases from J, the gap between germline ends came to 16 bases.

Only a few counts were recorded for this clonotype. The chain uses TRBV27 and TRBJ2-7; tentative D call: TRBD1 (5 bases). Germline V gene lookup returns CDR1 MNHEY and CDR2 SMNVEV (reference sequence). V lost 5 bases and J lost 1, with 9 bases in between. The CDR3 extends over 13 amino acids. The CDR3: CASSPRQSYEQYF. CDR3 nucleotide sequence: TGTGCCAGCAGTCCGCGACAGTCCTACGAGCAGTACTTC.

The chain joins TRBV20-1 to TRBJ1-5; D might be TRBD1 (6 bases). Germline assignment: CDR1 DFQATT and CDR2 SNEGSKA (reference sequence). Trimming left V 5 bases short and J 2 bases short, with 10 bases between. The CDR3 sequence is 13 residues long. The CDR3 DNA reads TGCAGTGCTGCCGCAGGGGGCAATCAGCCCCAGCATTTT. Translated, it gives CSAAAGGNQPQHF.

V usage is TRBV12-3 or TRBV12-4 and J usage is TRBJ1-3, with a weak D call TRBD1 (6 bases). This CDR3 has 16 residues. Trimming took off 5 bases at V and 0 bases at J, with 14 bases between the two ends. The CDR3 DNA sequence: TGTGCCAGCAGTACCCGGGACATCAGCTCTGGAAACACCATATATTTT. It codes for CASSTRDISSGNTIYF.

This clonotype was detected many times. The V call is TRBV7-9, the J call TRBJ2-7; 9 nucleotides line up with TRBD1. The CDR3 loop spans 14 amino acids. Germline CDR1 SEHNR, CDR2 FQNEAQ (reference sequence). V lost 6 bases and J lost 7; bases outside the gene matches: 10. In nucleotides, the CDR3 is TGTGCCAGCAGTGAGGGACAGGGAGCGCGTGAGCAGTACTTC. This codes for CASSEGQGAREQYF. The full variable domain, its missing parts supplied by reference TRBV7-9 and TRBJ2-7, is DTGVSQNPRHKITKRGQNVTFRCDPISEHNRLYWYRQTLGQGPEFLTYFQNEAQLEKSRLLSDRFSAERPKGSFSTLEIQRTEQGDSAMYLCASSEGQGAREQYFGPGTRLTVT.

This chain links TRBV29-1 with TRBJ1-4; the D is unclear. CDR1 and CDR2 from the germline V gene are SQVTM and ANQGSEA. V was clipped by 4 bases and J by 5 bases, with 11 bases between them. CDR3 size: 13 residues. CDR3 DNA sequence: TGCAGCGTTGTCTCAGCTGGGAATGAAAAACTGTTTTTT. Translating it yields CSVVSAGNEKLFF.

This sequence joins TRBV6-6 and TRBJ2-3, with 7 nucleotides matching TRBD2. Germline-derived CDR1 and CDR2 are MNHNY and SVGAGI (reference sequence). The CDR3 totals 15 residues. J lost 3 bases, V lost 7 bases, and 10 bases had no gene match. The DNA of the CDR3 is TGTGCCAGCAAGCGAAAGCGGGGAGGAACAGATACGCAGTATTTT. This sequence encodes CASKRKRGGTDTQYF.

The chain employs TRBV6-5 and TRBJ1-1; perhaps TRBD1 as D (6 bases). CDR1 is MNHEY and CDR2 is SVGAGI in the germline V gene. The length of the CDR3 is 15 residues. Between the trimmed V and J ends, which lost 5 bases and 1 base, there was a span of 14 bases. This CDR3 is CASSLPGHRNTEAFF. The CDR3 DNA sequence: TGTGCCAGCAGTCTACCGGGACACCGGAACACTGAAGCTTTCTTT.

This clonotype was found many times. V and J are TRBV7-9 and TRBJ1-3; D may be TRBD1 (5 bases). Trimming removed 5 bases from V and 4 bases from J, with 12 bases in between. Germline values: CDR1 SEHNR, CDR2 FQNEAQ (reference sequence). The CDR3 covers 14 residues. CDR3 nucleotide sequence: TGTGCCAGCAGCCTGCTGGGGGACGGAAACACCATATATTTT. Translation: CASSLLGDGNTIYF.

V and J are TRBV6-5 and TRBJ2-3, with 8 bases fitting TRBD1. The V gene's germline CDR1 is MNHEY and CDR2 SVGAGI. The CDR3 consists of 15 residues. Germline trimming cut 2 bases from V and 8 bases from J; bases unmatched to any gene: 9. The CDR3 reads CASSYPGQEAGTQYF. Written as DNA, the CDR3 is TGTGCCAGCAGTTACCCGGGACAGGAGGCGGGTACGCAGTATTTT.

The CDR3 spells CASSQGGQGAFEQFF. The DNA for the CDR3 is TGTGCCAGCAGCCAAGGAGGGCAGGGGGCCTTTGAGCAGTTCTTC. The chain recombines TRBV3-1 with TRBJ2-1, with 8 bases lining up with TRBD1. The germline gives CDR1 LGHDT, CDR2 YNNKEL (reference sequence). The CDR3 is 15 amino acids. The V and J ends lost 1 base and 9 bases, in that order; junction bases with no gene match: 8.

In this sample, this clonotype turned up once. J is TRBJ1-3 and V is TRBV9; D may be TRBD1 (5 bases). The CDR3 length is 15 residues. CDR1 is SGDLS and CDR2 is YYNGEE in the germline V gene. V was cut by 0 bases and J by 4 bases, with 11 bases left in between. CDR3 sequence (DNA): TGTGCCAGCAGCGTAGCTCGACAGTACGGAAACACCATATATTTT. This translates into CASSVARQYGNTIYF.

About this clonotype itself: This likely comes from a read error, as the CDR3 has no conserved phenylalanine or tryptophan at its end. The rearrangement joins TRBV12-3 or TRBV12-4 to TRBJ1-2; 7 nucleotides agree with TRBD1. V gave up 6 bases and J gave up 6 bases; unmatched junction bases: 10. The CDR3 extends over 14 amino acids. The CDR3 sequence is CASRIQGGANGYTL. As DNA, the CDR3 is TGTGCCAGCAGGATCCAGGGGGGCGCGAATGGCTACACCTTA.

V is TRBV12-3 or TRBV12-4 and J is TRBJ1-2; the D is unclear. The ends were cut back, 2 bases at V and 4 bases at J, with 11 bases in the middle. The CDR3 loop spans 14 amino acids. CDR3 sequence (DNA): TGTGCCAGCAGTTTACCCGGACGGACCTATGGCTACACCTTC. This encodes CASSLPGRTYGYTF.

The chain recombines TRBV7-2 with TRBJ1-5; D is uncertain. Germline lookup yields CDR1 SGHTA and CDR2 FQGNSA. Deletions cut 5 bases from V and 9 bases from J, with 11 bases between. This CDR3 comprises 12 residues. The CDR3, as DNA: TGTGCCAGCAGCGTAAAGGGTGGGCCCCAGCATTTT. Amino acid sequence: CASSVKGGPQHF.

The rearrangement uses TRBV28 and TRBJ2-7; TRBD2 matches at 7 bases. Germline CDR1 is MDHEN and CDR2 is SYDVKM. The CDR3 length is 15 residues. V dropped 2 bases and J dropped 0; count of bases not matched to a gene: 4. Here the CDR3 DNA reads TGTGCCAGCAGTTTAGGGGGGGAAGGCTCCTACGAGCAGTACTTC. It translates to CASSLGGEGSYEQYF.

A note on this clonotype: With a much larger clone just one base away, this may be a read error. V is TRBV6-1 and J is TRBJ2-7; TRBD1 aligns across 12 bases. This CDR3 spans 15 amino acids. Germline CDR1 MNHNS, CDR2 SASEGT. CDR3 in amino acids: CDSSRGQGASYEQYF. The CDR3 DNA reads TGTGACAGCAGCCGGGGACAGGGGGCCTCCTACGAGCAGTACTTC.